Following are 24 T cell receptor beta chains from one sample sequenced in a study of shared clonotypes between healthy human individuals (dated by TCRdb to the early 2020s). The library was built by means of the immunoSEQ multiplex PCR assay. TCRdb mirrors the immuneACCESS table, restricted to in-frame sequences. Some clones are absent from its copies; in checked studies, under half trace to an unresolved V gene, and the reason for the others is unknown. Recorded for this sample are under 1,100,000 clones; around 78% of them occurred a single time. Of the sample, 0.61% is held by the ten largest clones. The sequencing sample was made of memory CD4+ T cells from PBMCs. Interpreted using the paper, the cell subset or site label stands for: CD45RA-negative fraction. Receptor source: a man younger than 30 in good health. Some clones in this sample may be carry-over from other donors' samples.

The chain recombines TRBV30 with TRBJ1-4; 9 bases line up with TRBD1. The CDR3 contains 14 residues. J lost 8 bases, V lost 3 bases, and 7 bases had no gene match. Per germline, CDR1 GTSNPN and CDR2 SVGIG (reference sequence). The CDR3 spells CAWSPDRGGEKLFF. The CDR3 DNA is TGTGCCTGGAGCCCGGACAGGGGTGGGGAAAAACTGTTTTTT.

This clone was counted at least ten times. The chain links TRBV28 to TRBJ2-7; D is possibly TRBD2 (6 bases). From germline, CDR1 is MDHEN and CDR2 SYDVKM. Trimming cost V 8 bases and J 2 bases, with 16 bases left between them. The length of the CDR3 is 14 residues. This CDR3 is CASGGTGFTYEQYF. CDR3 coding DNA: TGTGCCAGCGGGGGGACCGGCTTTACCTACGAGCAGTACTTC.

The chain links TRBV4-3 to TRBJ1-3; maybe TRBD1 (6 bases). With 4 bases removed from V and 1 base from J, the gap between germline ends came to 11 bases. The CDR3 is 15 amino acids. Germline V gene lookup returns CDR1 LGHNA and CDR2 YSLEER. CDR3 DNA: TGCGCCAGCAGCCGCGGACAGCAATCTGGAAACACCATATATTTT. Its translation: CASSRGQQSGNTIYF.

V and J are TRBV7-3 and TRBJ2-1, with 9 nucleotides matching TRBD1. The germline V gene encodes CDR1 SGHTA and CDR2 FQGTGA. The CDR3 extends over 15 amino acids. Germline trimming cut 4 bases from V and 7 bases from J; bases unmatched to any gene: 8. The CDR3 DNA is TGTGCCAGCAGCTACACAGGGGGCGCCGGTAATGAGCAGTTCTTC. Translation gives CASSYTGGAGNEQFF.

J is TRBJ1-2 and V is TRBV6-5; 8 bases align to TRBD1. CDR3 length equals 15 residues. Germline values: CDR1 MNHEY, CDR2 SVGAGI. Trimming cost V 5 bases and J 4 bases; bases outside gene matches: 9. CDR3 sequence: CASSRDGTGFYGYTF. CDR3 in DNA: TGTGCCAGCAGTAGGGATGGGACAGGCTTCTATGGCTACACCTTC.

This clone has a handful of counts. The V and J genes are TRBV4-3 and TRBJ1-3; TRBD1 agrees at 9 bases. Germline loops: CDR1 LGHNA, CDR2 YSLEER. Trimming cost V 0 bases and J 4 bases; bases outside gene matches: 1. This CDR3 is 15 amino acids long. DNA of the CDR3: TGCGCCAGCAGCCAAGAGGACAGGGGCGGAAACACCATATATTTT. It specifies CASSQEDRGGNTIYF.

This clone turned up a few times. The V and J genes are TRBV15 and TRBJ1-3; no clear D gene. The last part of the DNA fits TRBJ2-2 better; the J call may be wrong. Germline V CDR1 and CDR2: LNHNV, YYDKDF (reference sequence). The CDR3 extends over 13 amino acids. For the CDR3, the DNA is TGTGCCACCAGCACCCGAATGGCCGGGGAGCTGTTTTTT. Amino acid sequence: CATSTRMAGELFF.

The CDR3 loop is CAISVLGGVADPWNEQFF. The CDR3 coding sequence is TGTGCCATCAGTGTTTTAGGGGGAGTAGCGGACCCCTGGAATGAGCAGTTCTTC. This chain uses TRBV10-3 with TRBJ2-1; perhaps D is TRBD1 or TRBD2 (6 bases each). This CDR3 spans 18 amino acids. Trimming cost V 4 bases and J 7 bases, with 26 bases left between them. Per germline, CDR1 ENHRY and CDR2 SYGVKD.

The V and J genes are TRBV6-1 and TRBJ1-1; no clear D. The ends were cut back, 6 bases at V and 5 bases at J, with 13 bases in the middle. Germline CDR1 is MNHNS and CDR2 is SASEGT. This CDR3 has 13 residues. CDR3 residues: CASRTGPWTEAFF. The DNA for the CDR3 is TGTGCCAGCAGAACCGGACCTTGGACTGAAGCTTTCTTT.

As for this clone: Other DNA sequences from this sample encode an identical CDR3 as well. The chain links TRBV27 to TRBJ1-1, with D unresolved. V gave up 4 bases and J gave up 1 base, with 7 bases separating them. CDR1 and CDR2 from the germline V gene are MNHEY and SMNVEV (reference sequence). The CDR3 has 13 residues. CDR3 region: CASSSQSNTEAFF. As DNA, the CDR3 is TGTGCCAGCAGTTCACAGTCGAACACTGAAGCTTTCTTT.

Concerning this clone itself: Within the sample, other DNA sequences also encode this same CDR3. The chain couples TRBV7-9 to TRBJ1-3; D ambiguous. V lost 1 base to trimming and J lost 4 bases, with 8 bases between them. The CDR3 extends over 14 amino acids. The germline V gene has CDR1 SEHNR and CDR2 FQNEAQ (reference sequence). CDR3 nucleotides: TGTGCCAGCAGCTTAGGGCTCAGCGGAAACACCATATATTTT. Its protein is CASSLGLSGNTIYF.

CDR3 nucleotides: TGTGCCAGCAGTATCCCGGGACAGGAGAACTATGGCTACACCTTC. Its translation is CASSIPGQENYGYTF. This chain links TRBV28 with TRBJ1-2; 8 bases are a match to TRBD1. CDR3 size: 15 residues. Germline V CDR1 and CDR2: MDHEN, SYDVKM. J was trimmed by 2 bases and V by 5 bases; bases with no gene match: 7.

The chain has TRBV18 and TRBJ2-2; 7 nucleotides align to TRBD2. Germline CDR1 and CDR2: KGHSH and LQKENI. The CDR3 extends over 16 amino acids. Trimming took 3 bases from V and 1 from J; bases not matched to a gene: 5. The CDR3 region has the DNA TGTGCCAGCTCACCCCCAGCGGGGCAGAACACCGGGGAGCTGTTTTTT. Its protein product is CASSPPAGQNTGELFF. The full variable domain, with the rest looked up from reference TRBV18 and TRBJ2-2, is NAGVMQNPRHLVRRRGQEARLRCSPMKGHSHVYWYRQLPEEGLKFMVYLQKENIIDESGMPKERFSAEFPKEGPSILRIQQVVRGDSAAYFCASSPPAGQNTGELFFGEGSRLTVL.

The gene calls are TRBV7-2 and TRBJ1-1; TRBD1 matches 8 bases. The CDR3 contains 15 residues. CDR1 SGHTA and CDR2 FQGNSA come from the germline V gene. Losses at the gene ends were 2 bases for V and 10 bases for J; bases not matched to a gene: 12. The CDR3 coding sequence is TGTGCCAGCAGCTTACGCAGGGGGCTGGACGGGGGAGCTTTCTTT. Amino acid sequence: CASSLRRGLDGGAFF. Drawing the rest from reference TRBV7-2 and TRBJ1-1, the complete variable domain is GAGVSQSPSNKVTEKGKDVELRCDPISGHTALYWYRQSLGQGLEFLIYFQGNSAPDKSGLPSDRFSAERTGGSVSTLTIQRTQQEDSAVYLCASSLRRGLDGGAFFGQGTRLTVV.

The table lists this clone with a few counts. The chain couples TRBV27 to TRBJ1-1; D is ambiguous. With 6 bases removed from V and 3 bases from J, the gap between germline ends came to 17 bases. Germline assignment: CDR1 MNHEY and CDR2 SMNVEV (reference sequence). The CDR3 is made up of 15 amino acids. As DNA, the CDR3 is TGTGCCAGCAGAAGGGCACTCTTGAGGGACACTGAAGCTTTCTTT. Its protein product is CASRRALLRDTEAFF.

As concerns this clone: Additional DNA sequences in this sample encode the identical CDR3. The chain joins TRBV7-2 to TRBJ2-1, with 8 bases fitting TRBD2. J gave up 4 bases and V 2 bases, and 4 bases lay outside the gene matches. The CDR3 totals 15 residues. Germline CDR1 is SGHTA and CDR2 is FQGNSA. The DNA of the CDR3 is TGTGCCAGCAGCTTAACTAGCGGACCTTACAATGAGCAGTTCTTC. Its translation is CASSLTSGPYNEQFF.

There are a few counts of this clone. This chain joins TRBV7-9 and TRBJ2-1; 7 positions agree with TRBD2. This CDR3 is 14 amino acids long. Per the germline V gene, CDR1 is SEHNR and CDR2 is FQNEAQ (reference sequence). V dropped 2 bases and J dropped 9; count of bases not matched to a gene: 7. CDR3 nucleotides: TGTGCCAGCAGCTTAATGGCGGGAGACGGTGAGCAGTTCTTC. Translation gives CASSLMAGDGEQFF. The complete variable domain, with remaining parts taken from reference TRBV7-9 and TRBJ2-1, reads DTGVSQNPRHKITKRGQNVTFRCDPISEHNRLYWYRQTLGQGPEFLTYFQNEAQLEKSRLLSDRFSAERPKGSFSTLEIQRTEQGDSAMYLCASSLMAGDGEQFFGPGTRLTVL.

V and J are TRBV21-1 and TRBJ1-5; the table's D call, TRBD1, was not checked against the DNA. TRBV21-1 is designated a pseudogene. CDR3 length: 15 amino acids. The DNA for the CDR3 is TGTGCCAGCAGCAAAGGGAGAACAGGGGTCCAGCCCCAGCATTTT. Protein product: CASSKGRTGVQPQHF.

The chain is built from TRBV2 and TRBJ1-1, with 9 bases that match TRBD1. This CDR3 is 14 amino acids long. V gave up 1 base and J gave up 4 bases; unmatched junction bases: 1. Germline lookup yields CDR1 SNHLY and CDR2 FYNNEI. This chain's CDR3 is CASSEDRGPTEAFF. As DNA, the CDR3 is TGTGCCAGCAGTGAAGACAGGGGGCCCACTGAAGCTTTCTTT.

The genes are TRBV19 and TRBJ2-5; D unclear. This CDR3 contains 12 residues. The germline V gene encodes CDR1 LNHDA and CDR2 SQIVND (reference sequence). With 3 bases removed from V and 7 bases from J, the gap between germline ends came to 9 bases. The CDR3: CASSIGLGTQYF. The CDR3 DNA sequence: TGTGCCAGTAGTATTGGCCTGGGGACCCAGTACTTC.

The chain recombines TRBV9 with TRBJ2-2, with 10 bases identical to TRBD1. CDR3 length: 17 amino acids. The germline gives CDR1 SGDLS, CDR2 YYNGEE. The ends lost 4 bases at V and 5 bases at J; junction bases unmatched: 11. CDR3 sequence (DNA): TGTGCCAGCAGCCCCTATCGTGGGACAGGGGAAACCGGGGAGCTGTTTTTT. Protein: CASSPYRGTGETGELFF.

CDR3 loop: CASSLRTGTSGINEQFF. The DNA of the CDR3 is TGTGCCAGCAGCTTAAGGACCGGGACTAGCGGCATCAATGAGCAGTTCTTC. The chain joins TRBV7-9 to TRBJ2-1, with 11 bases aligning to TRBD2. With V trimmed by 2 bases and J by 6 bases, 9 bases remained unmatched. Germline assignment: CDR1 SEHNR and CDR2 FQNEAQ (reference sequence). The CDR3 has 17 amino acids.

V is TRBV28 and J is TRBJ1-1, with D hard to call. The germline V and J ends were trimmed by 3 bases and 1 base, with 6 bases remaining between them. The germline gives CDR1 MDHEN, CDR2 SYDVKM. The CDR3 length is 13 residues. This CDR3 is CASSFSRNTEAFF. The CDR3 coding sequence is TGTGCCAGCAGTTTCAGCAGGAACACTGAAGCTTTCTTT.

This clone was counted at least ten times. The chain recombines TRBV2 with TRBJ2-3, with D unresolved. The CDR3 has 14 amino acids. Germline V gene data show CDR1 as SNHLY and CDR2 as FYNNEI. Trimming cost V 4 bases and J 0 bases, with 8 bases left between them. As DNA, the CDR3 is TGTGCCAGCAGTGTAAGCGCTAGCACAGATACGCAGTATTTT. The encoded protein is CASSVSASTDTQYF.